This T cell receptor beta chain was captured by sequencing in a study of T-cell memory formation after mild COVID-19. The wider study: TCR clusters were mostly confined to one donor each. Findings and caveats of the study: Cross-reactive memory appears to have joined, as suggested by some responding clones showing up in pre-infection memory.

Concerning this clonotype itself: As yet, its antigen is unknown.

TCRdb called the 5' RACE reads again in MiXCR, with one record for every CDR3 protein. This table has under 450,000 distinct CDR3 sequences, approximately 15% appearing once. Material for sequencing was PBMCs or a T cell subset sorted from them (not recorded which). This sequence was found in a man between 18 and 29 years old who had mild COVID-19 (a few samples of this study predate the infection). Cell type and time point are not known.

CDR3 amino acids: CASSPGDRGEKLFF. The CDR3 DNA reads as TGTGCCAGCAGTCCGGGGGACAGGGGGGAAAAACTGTTTTTT. The chain joins TRBV12-3 or TRBV12-4 to TRBJ1-4; 11 bases line up with TRBD1. Trimming at V came to 5 bases and at J to 8 bases, leaving 4 bases not matched to a gene. The CDR3 loop spans 14 amino acids.